The sequence of this TCR beta chain was determined in a study of cytomegalovirus exposure and HLA in healthy donors. CDR1 and CDR2 (germline): SEHNR, FQNEAQ (reference sequence). V lost 5 bases, J lost 3 bases, and 9 bases stayed unmatched. This CDR3 is built from 18 residues. 60 Vbeta and 13 Jbeta primers were used in PCR. Measured with immunoSEQ multiplex PCR; TCRdb has only the in-frame clones, and not every one. The table records over 95,000 clones, 77% of them present only once. The sequenced sample consisted of PBMCs. This chain uses TRBV7-9 with TRBJ2-1, with TRBD2 identical over 14 bases. The receptor's source is a man aged 40-49 years in good health and CMV-seropositive. This CDR3 reads CASSAGLAGGLNYNEQFF. The CDR3 DNA follows: TGTGCCAGCAGCGCCGGACTAGCGGGGGGACTCAACTACAATGAGCAGTTCTTC.